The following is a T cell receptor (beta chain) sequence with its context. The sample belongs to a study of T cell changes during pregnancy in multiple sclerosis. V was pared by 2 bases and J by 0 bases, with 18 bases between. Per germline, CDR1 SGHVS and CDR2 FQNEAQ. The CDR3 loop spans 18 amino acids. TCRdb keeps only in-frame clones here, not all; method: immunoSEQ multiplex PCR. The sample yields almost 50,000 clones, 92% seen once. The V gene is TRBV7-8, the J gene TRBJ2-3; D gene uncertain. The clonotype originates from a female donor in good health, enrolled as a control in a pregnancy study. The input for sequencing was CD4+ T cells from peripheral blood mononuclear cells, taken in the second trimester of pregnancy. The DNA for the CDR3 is TGTGCCAGCAGCTTATCAATTGGCGGCCGCCGTAGCACAGATACGCAGTATTTT. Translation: CASSLSIGGRRSTDTQYF.